The T cell receptor beta chain under discussion was sequenced for a study of beta chain features in type 1 diabetes. As every portion of the isolated RNA was reverse transcribed, the sequencing read expressed TCRB transcripts. Here immunoSEQ multiplex PCR was the method, and the copy in TCRdb shows in-frame clones only, minus some. The sample consists of hundreds of thousands of clones, about an eighth of them appearing once. With respect to this clone: Its target is not known.

Whole-study results and caveats: Within each of all four CD4+ subsets, Type 1 diabetes patients had TCRB CDR3s that were moderately but significantly shorter.

Per germline, CDR1 SGHRS and CDR2 YFSETQ. Between the trimmed V and J ends, which lost 2 bases and 6 bases, there was a span of 12 bases. This CDR3 is built from 14 residues. The chain recombines TRBV5-1 with TRBJ1-5; the D is unclear. Sequencing was carried out using naive CD4+ T cells from blood. The TCR sequence derives from a man aged 18 to 30 with type 1 diabetes. In DNA form, the CDR3 reads TGCGCCAGCAGCTTAGGTGGAGTGGGTCAGCCCCAGCATTTT. Residues: CASSLGGVGQPQHF.